This T cell receptor beta chain was retrieved from a study of response to subunit inactivated influenza vaccine. Findings and caveats of the study: It was the authors' suggestion that each seasonal influenza vaccination recruits few new T cells.

One entry per CDR3 protein, called by TCRdb with MiXCR from the RT-PCR reads. Of hundreds of thousands of distinct CDR3 sequences in the sample, roughly 10% were seen once. This clonotype was detected ten times or more. Its antigen is not identified. The V and J ends lost 4 bases and 4 bases respectively, with 10 bases between them. Per the germline V gene, CDR1 is MNHNS and CDR2 is SASEGT. The CDR3 covers 13 residues. The source material was PBMCs from blood, sampled on the day of vaccination. The clonotype originates from a man aged 45 to 65 who received an inactivated influenza vaccine. The chain recombines TRBV6-1 with TRBJ1-2; possibly TRBD1 for D (6 bases). As DNA, the CDR3 is TGTGCCAGCAGTGGCAGGGGTAGCTATGGCTACACCTTC. This sequence encodes CASSGRGSYGYTF.